This T cell receptor beta chain originates from a study of shared T cell receptors in the human thymus. TCRdb's copy holds only in-frame clones and misses some; the assay was immunoSEQ multiplex PCR. The sample records 500,000 to 550,000 clones, about 80% being singletons. This CDR3 spans 17 amino acids. Trimming removed 0 bases from V and 2 bases from J; junction bases left unmatched: 4. From germline, CDR1 is LGHNA and CDR2 YSLEER. The same sample was also studied in work on human thymus T cells.

The sample consisted of thymocytes. V is TRBV4-3 and J is TRBJ2-3, with 11 bases identical to TRBD2. The source of this sequence is a boy less than two years old with a congenital heart defect. The CDR3 region is CASSQDGLAGYTDTQYF. Written as DNA, the CDR3 is TGCGCCAGCAGCCAAGATGGACTAGCGGGTTACACAGATACGCAGTATTTT.